Each of the 7 T cell receptor beta chains below was sequenced from the same sample in a study of T-cell reconstitution after alpha-beta-depleted transplantation in children. Preparation of the TCRbeta library involved a method that used unique molecular identifiers. TCRdb fed the PCR reads into MiXCR, producing one record per CDR3 protein. The sample lists about 460,000 distinct CDR3 sequences, approximately 10% occurring once. This specimen consisted of PBMCs, mostly from graft donor cells, obtained 180 days after TCRalphabeta/CD19-depleted stem cell transplant. The receptors were gathered from a female patient aged 2-10 years who had a stem cell transplant for aplastic anemia, so the T cells may come from the graft donor.

This clonotype has at least ten counts. The V call is TRBV19, the J call TRBJ2-1, with a weak D call TRBD1 (7 bases). CDR1 and CDR2 from the germline V gene are LNHDA and SQIVND (reference sequence). The V end lost 9 bases, the J end lost 6 bases, and 15 bases lay between the germline ends. The CDR3 has 13 residues. The CDR3 region is CASTRQGGNEQFF. The DNA for the CDR3 is TGTGCCAGCACCCGACAGGGAGGCAATGAGCAGTTCTTC.

This clonotype was observed at least ten times. The chain uses TRBV11-2 and TRBJ1-2; 8 bases line up with TRBD1. The CDR3 length is 15 residues. Germline lookup yields CDR1 SGHAT and CDR2 FQNNGV. V was pared by 3 bases and J by 8 bases, with 11 bases of the junction left unmatched. CDR3 sequence: CASSFTGGPSKGYTF. As DNA, the CDR3 is TGTGCCAGCAGCTTTACAGGGGGACCCTCTAAGGGCTACACCTTC.

This chain uses TRBV6-6 with TRBJ2-1; no clear D. From germline, CDR1 is MNHNY and CDR2 SVGAGI (reference sequence). The CDR3 extends over 13 amino acids. V was pared by 6 bases and J by 9 bases, with 15 bases between. CDR3 sequence: CASRQMPDVEQFF. Written as DNA, the CDR3 is TGTGCCAGCAGACAGATGCCCGATGTTGAGCAGTTCTTC.

This clonotype has ten or more counts. The V gene is TRBV12-3 or TRBV12-4, the J gene TRBJ2-3; D is perhaps TRBD2 (6 bases). The V gene lost 6 bases and the J gene lost 3 bases, with 16 bases spanning the gap. The CDR3 is made up of 15 amino acids. CDR3 sequence: CASSRALGSTDTQYF. CDR3 sequence (DNA): TGTGCCAGCAGCCGCGCTCTCGGGAGTACAGATACGCAGTATTTT.

In this sample, this clonotype turned up a few times. The V and J genes are TRBV29-1 and TRBJ2-4, with D uncertain. V was clipped by 7 bases and J by 7 bases, with 14 bases between them. Germline values: CDR1 SQVTM, CDR2 ANQGSEA. CDR3 length: 12 residues. The CDR3 loop reads CSARASANIQYF. The CDR3 DNA reads TGCAGCGCCCGGGCCTCAGCGAACATTCAGTACTTC.

In this sample, this clonotype turned up a few times. The J gene is TRBJ1-1, the V gene TRBV19; no firm D call. Trimming shortened V by 6 bases and J by 4 bases, and 9 bases separated the two germline ends. Germline V gives CDR1 LNHDA, CDR2 SQIVND (reference sequence). The CDR3 has 12 residues. DNA for the CDR3: TGTGCCAGTAGCAAGGACGGCACTGAAGCTTTCTTT. Amino acid sequence: CASSKDGTEAFF.

This clonotype has just a few counts. The rearrangement links TRBV6-4 to TRBJ1-2; 7 bases match TRBD1. V lost 5 bases, J lost 7 bases, and 7 bases stayed unmatched. Germline lookup yields CDR1 MRHNA and CDR2 SNTAGT. The CDR3 has 13 residues. In DNA form, the CDR3 reads TGTGCCAGCAGTCGTACAGGGGCCCTTGGCTACACCTTC. This gives the protein CASSRTGALGYTF.